A selection of T cell receptor beta chains follows, all from one sample in a study of blood T cell repertoires in COVID-19. Data came from immunoSEQ multiplex PCR; TCRdb stores just in-frame clones and leaves some out. The data show tens of thousands of clones, 88% seen once. The sequencing sample was made of peripheral blood. The receptors originated from a man between 65 and 85 years old with acute or convalescent COVID-19. Both conserved end residues are part of each CDR3. A D gene is named only where the DNA matches it firmly. Expanded clones are given a class, and other clones once, few, many or no size at all.

V gene	clone size	D gene	J gene	CDR3 protein	CDR3 DNA
TRBV7-8	.	TRBD1	TRBJ1-3	CASSSRGGQGYGNTIYF	TGTGCCAGCAGCTCCAGAGGGGGACAGGGATATGGAAACACCATATATTTT
TRBV19	.	.	TRBJ1-5	CASLAGDVRNQPQHF	TGTGCCAGTCTGGCAGGGGATGTAAGGAATCAGCCCCAGCATTTT
TRBV3-1/TRBV3-2	.	TRBD2	TRBJ2-3	CASSQNSLGLAGSTDTQYF	TGTGCCAGCAGCCAGAACAGCTTGGGACTAGCGGGGAGCACAGATACGCAGTATTTT
TRBV5-4	.	.	TRBJ1-1	CASSPEVGGRNTEAFF	TGTGCCAGCAGCCCAGAAGTGGGGGGGCGGAACACTGAAGCTTTCTTT
TRBV25-1	.	.	TRBJ1-4	CASSEQPGLANEKLFF	TGTGCCAGCAGTGAACAACCAGGGTTGGCTAATGAAAAACTGTTTTTT
TRBV5-1	.	.	TRBJ1-1	CASSLGDRITEAFF	TGCGCCAGCAGCTTGGGTGACAGGATCACTGAAGCTTTCTTT
TRBV14	.	TRBD2	TRBJ2-3	CASSQESRLAELDTQYF	TGTGCCAGCAGCCAAGAGTCGCGACTAGCGGAGTTAGATACGCAGTATTTT
TRBV28	.	.	TRBJ2-1	CASSVTGSGSRNEQFF	TGTGCCAGCAGTGTGACAGGATCAGGTTCGAGGAATGAGCAGTTCTTC
TRBV7-2	.	.	TRBJ1-3	CASSLAQKLSSGNTIYF	TGTGCCAGCAGCTTAGCGCAAAAACTGAGCTCTGGAAACACCATATATTTT
TRBV2	.	TRBD1	TRBJ2-2	CASSKIKPGTGAGELFF	TGTGCCAGCAGTAAAATCAAACCCGGGACAGGGGCCGGGGAGCTGTTTTTT
TRBV6-5	.	.	TRBJ1-1	CASSYFSDTEAFF	TGTGCCAGCAGTTACTTCTCGGACACTGAAGCTTTCTTT
TRBV6-5	once	TRBD1	TRBJ1-5	CASRLGQGHQPQHF	TGTGCCAGCAGATTAGGACAGGGTCATCAGCCCCAGCATTTT
TRBV7-2	.	TRBD1	TRBJ2-3	CASSPMGQPGDTQYF	TGTGCCAGCAGCCCGATGGGACAGCCAGGAGATACGCAGTATTTT
TRBV5-4	.	TRBD2	TRBJ2-2	CASSREAGVTGELFF	TGTGCCAGCAGCCGTGAAGCGGGAGTCACCGGGGAGCTGTTTTTT
TRBV9	.	TRBD1	TRBJ1-1	CASGQGPNTEAFF	TGTGCCAGCGGACAGGGACCGAACACTGAAGCTTTCTTT
TRBV18	few	.	TRBJ1-4	CASSPSMTTTNEKLFF	TGTGCCAGCTCCCCCTCCATGACAACAACTAATGAAAAACTGTTTTTT
TRBV15	.	TRBD2	TRBJ2-5	CATSRGTSGGTRDQYF	TGTGCCACCAGCAGAGGGACTAGCGGGGGGACGAGGGACCAGTACTTC
TRBV23-1	once	.	TRBJ1-5	CASTSGFPQPSNQPQHF	TGCGCCAGCACCTCAGGGTTTCCCCAACCTAGCAATCAGCCCCAGCATTTT
TRBV18	.	.	TRBJ1-5	CASSPDTSSQHF	TGTGCCAGCTCACCCGACACGAGCTCCCAGCATTTT
TRBV14	.	.	TRBJ2-1	CASSATRLSSYNEQFF	TGTGCCAGCAGCGCTACTAGGCTTAGCTCCTACAATGAGCAGTTCTTC
TRBV6-1	.	TRBD1	TRBJ1-4	CASSEGWDRGAEGEKLFF	TGTGCCAGCAGTGAAGGGTGGGACAGGGGCGCTGAAGGTGAAAAACTGTTTTTT
TRBV2	.	TRBD2	TRBJ2-3	CASSAERGSTDTQYF	TGTGCCAGCAGTGCTGAGCGGGGGAGCACAGATACGCAGTATTTT